A single sample is the source of the 17 T cell receptor beta chains below, sequenced in a study of T-cell memory formation after mild COVID-19. Using its own MiXCR run on the 5' RACE reads, TCRdb lists one record per CDR3 protein. Counted here are fewer than 650,000 distinct CDR3 sequences, approximately 15% occurring once; the ten biggest clones make up less than 10%. Sequencing was performed on PBMCs or a T cell subset sorted from them (not recorded which). These receptors all come from an adult woman who had mild COVID-19 (a few samples of this study predate the infection). Cell type and time point are not known.

This clonotype has a handful of counts. V and J are TRBV4-1 and TRBJ2-3; perhaps D is TRBD1 or TRBD2 (6 bases each). The V and J ends lost 1 base and 4 bases respectively, with 15 bases between them. Germline V gives CDR1 MGHRA, CDR2 YSYEKL. CDR3 length equals 16 residues. In DNA form, the CDR3 reads TGCGCCAGCAGCCAAGTTAGGGGGGTAATTTCAGATACGCAGTATTTT. Its translation is CASSQVRGVISDTQYF.

The chain recombines TRBV10-3 with TRBJ1-5; D possibly corresponds to TRBD1 (6 bases). V was cut by 8 bases and J by 2 bases, with 16 bases left in between. The CDR3 spans 15 residues. Germline V gene lookup returns CDR1 ENHRY and CDR2 SYGVKD. Written as DNA, the CDR3 is TGTGCCATCTCGAACAGGGAAGGGGGCAATCAGCCCCAGCATTTT. Its translation: CAISNREGGNQPQHF.

The sample holds a few counts of this clonotype. The chain joins TRBV7-3 to TRBJ2-3; D might be TRBD2 (6 bases). This CDR3 is 13 amino acids long. Trimming took 7 bases from V and 6 from J, leaving 14 bases between them. Per germline, CDR1 SGHTA and CDR2 FQGTGA. CDR3 region: CASNNGGADTQYF. For the CDR3, the DNA is TGTGCCAGCAACAATGGAGGGGCGGATACGCAGTATTTT.

This clonotype was seen a handful of times. The CDR3 here is CAISRGRSSYEQYF. The CDR3 DNA follows: TGTGCGATCTCGCGGGGGAGGAGCTCCTACGAGCAGTACTTC. The chain combines TRBV10-3 with TRBJ2-7; 7 nucleotides line up with TRBD2. There are 14 residues in the CDR3. CDR1 and CDR2 (germline): ENHRY, SYGVKD.

There are many counts of this clonotype. V is TRBV7-9 and J is TRBJ2-7; D remains unclear. V lost 5 bases and J 2 bases, leaving 13 bases between the germline ends. CDR1 and CDR2 (germline): SEHNR, FQNEAQ (reference sequence). This CDR3 has 14 residues. The CDR3 region has the DNA TGTGCCAGCAGCAGCTCTGGCAGGCCCTACGAGCAGTACTTC. The encoded protein is CASSSSGRPYEQYF.

The chain links TRBV5-5 to TRBJ2-5, with TRBD2 identical over 11 bases. The CDR3 loop spans 15 amino acids. The J segment lost 5 bases and the V segment lost 1 base, leaving 4 bases of the junction unmatched. Germline V CDR1 and CDR2: SGHKS, YYEKEE (reference sequence). In nucleotides, the CDR3 is TGTGCCAGCAGCTTGAATAGCGGGGGGGCCGAGACCCAGTACTTC. As protein: CASSLNSGGAETQYF.

This rearrangement joins TRBV4-1 to TRBJ2-3; 10 nucleotides match TRBD2. The junction had 9 bases not matched to a gene; V was cut back by 4 bases and J by 2 bases. The CDR3 extends over 17 amino acids. The germline CDR1 and CDR2 sequences are MGHRA and YSYEKL. CDR3 nucleotides: TGCGCCAGCAGCCCACATACAGCGGGGGGGCCCACAGATACGCAGTATTTT. This gives the protein CASSPHTAGGPTDTQYF.

This clonotype turned up a few times. CDR3 sequence reads: CASSLRTGGVTEAFF. In DNA, the CDR3 is TGTGCCAGCAGTTTACGGACAGGGGGGGTCACTGAAGCTTTCTTT. V usage is TRBV12-3 or TRBV12-4 and J usage is TRBJ1-1, with 10 bases identical to TRBD1. V was pared by 2 bases and J by 4 bases, with 4 bases of the junction left unmatched. This CDR3 region has 15 residues.

The chain links TRBV6-6 to TRBJ2-1; TRBD1 matches at 8 bases. V trimming: 2 bases; J trimming: 4 bases; junction bases outside the gene matches: 10. This CDR3 has 17 residues. The V gene's germline CDR1 is MNHNY and CDR2 SVGAGI (reference sequence). Here the CDR3 reads CASSYRPVRGLYNEQFF. The CDR3 DNA reads as TGTGCCAGCAGTTACCGTCCGGTCAGGGGGCTATACAATGAGCAGTTCTTC.

This clonotype has just a few counts. The chain employs TRBV7-9 and TRBJ1-1, with D unresolved. Looked up from germline, CDR1 is SEHNR and CDR2 is FQNEAQ (reference sequence). The CDR3 contains 13 residues. Deletions cut 6 bases from V and 5 bases from J, with 13 bases between. The CDR3 is CASRPPSVTEAFF. CDR3 DNA: TGTGCCAGCAGGCCCCCTTCGGTTACTGAAGCTTTCTTT.

In this sample, this clonotype turned up a few times. This chain connects TRBV20-1 to TRBJ1-2; D call uncertain. V was trimmed by 3 bases and J by 0 bases, leaving 11 bases between them. The CDR3 contains 14 residues. Germline lookup yields CDR1 DFQATT and CDR2 SNEGSKA (reference sequence). The CDR3 coding sequence is TGCAGTGCTAGGGTGGACGGGACTAACTATGGCTACACCTTC. Its protein product is CSARVDGTNYGYTF.

The chain combines TRBV10-3 with TRBJ2-3, with 14 nucleotides matching TRBD2. V gave up 6 bases and J gave up 0 bases; unmatched junction bases: 14. Germline CDR1 is ENHRY and CDR2 is SYGVKD. The CDR3 is 20 amino acids. This CDR3 reads CAIRNPTSGRAIVSTDTQYF. As DNA, the CDR3 is TGTGCCATCAGGAACCCGACTAGCGGGAGGGCCATTGTTAGCACAGATACGCAGTATTTT.

There are a few counts of this clonotype. This sequence joins TRBV7-9 and TRBJ1-3; D is ambiguous. The V and J ends lost 2 bases and 2 bases respectively, with 7 bases between them. The CDR3 has 14 residues. Germline CDR1 SEHNR, CDR2 FQNEAQ (reference sequence). CDR3 in DNA: TGTGCCAGCAGCTTACCCGGAGCTGGAAACACCATATATTTT. Amino acid sequence: CASSLPGAGNTIYF.

This clonotype was seen repeatedly, ten times or more. The chain joins TRBV5-1 to TRBJ2-7; either TRBD1 or TRBD2 may fit D (7 bases each). Germline CDR1 SGHRS, CDR2 YFSETQ. Trimming shortened V by 4 bases and J by 4 bases, and 15 bases separated the two germline ends. The CDR3 totals 14 residues. This CDR3 reads CASSPDRTSYEQYF. The CDR3 bases are TGCGCCAGCAGCCCGGACAGGACTAGTTACGAGCAGTACTTC.

CDR3 nucleotide sequence: TGTGCCAGCAGCCGGGGCAGTGGTTTGTCTGGAAACACCATATATTTT. It yields the protein CASSRGSGLSGNTIYF. This chain uses TRBV5-5 with TRBJ1-3, with a weak D call TRBD1 (5 bases). Trimming shortened V by 4 bases and J by 1 base, and 15 bases separated the two germline ends. From germline, CDR1 is SGHKS and CDR2 YYEKEE (reference sequence). The CDR3 sequence is 16 residues long.

The CDR3 sequence: CASSQEDRDRGNEQFF. In nucleotides, the CDR3 is TGCGCCAGCAGCCAAGAAGACCGGGACAGGGGGAATGAGCAGTTCTTC. This chain links TRBV4-1 with TRBJ2-1; TRBD1 matches 11 bases. Germline CDR1 reads MGHRA; CDR2 reads YSYEKL. The V segment lost 0 bases and the J segment 7 bases; nucleotides outside the gene matches: 5. The CDR3 is 16 amino acids.

The chain employs TRBV10-3 and TRBJ2-1; the match to TRBD1 covers 7 bases. The V gene end was trimmed by 8 bases and the J gene end by 10 bases; junction bases not matched to a gene: 8. The CDR3 length is 12 residues. Germline-derived CDR1 and CDR2 are ENHRY and SYGVKD. CDR3 region: CAIGRQGREQFF. The DNA of the CDR3 is TGTGCCATCGGCAGACAGGGCCGCGAGCAGTTCTTC.